This T cell receptor (beta chain) was retrieved from a study of response to subunit inactivated influenza vaccine. Whole-study findings and limits: The authors suggested that few new T cells are recruited per seasonal influenza vaccination.

Turning to this clonotype: What it binds is unknown.

TCRdb re-analysed the RT-PCR reads in MiXCR, keeping a single row per CDR3 protein. The sample has around 520,000 distinct CDR3 sequences; approximately 10% are singletons. This CDR3 is built from 14 residues. V dropped 5 bases and J dropped 11; count of bases not matched to a gene: 10. CDR1 SGHTA and CDR2 FQGNSA come from the germline V gene. The source was PBMCs from blood, collected on the day of vaccination. The receptor comes from a man aged 50 or older who received an inactivated influenza vaccine. The V call is TRBV7-2, the J call TRBJ1-5; 9 positions match TRBD1. CDR3 in DNA: TGTGCCAGCAGCCTTGGACAGGGGCGCGGGTCCCAGCATTTT. Its translation is CASSLGQGRGSQHF.